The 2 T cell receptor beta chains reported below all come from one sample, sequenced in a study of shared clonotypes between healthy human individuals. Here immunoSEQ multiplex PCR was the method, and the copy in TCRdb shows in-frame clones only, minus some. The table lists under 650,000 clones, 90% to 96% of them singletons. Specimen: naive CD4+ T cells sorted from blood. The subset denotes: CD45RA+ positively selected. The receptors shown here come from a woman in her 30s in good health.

The CDR3 nucleotides are TGTGCCAGCAGCTCAAATTCCTACGAGCAGTACTTC. Translation gives CASSSNSYEQYF. This chain connects TRBV7-8 to TRBJ2-7; no reliable D call. The V gene's germline CDR1 is SGHVS and CDR2 FQNEAQ. The CDR3 has 12 residues. V was shortened by 4 bases and J by 1 base, with 5 bases between the two germline ends.

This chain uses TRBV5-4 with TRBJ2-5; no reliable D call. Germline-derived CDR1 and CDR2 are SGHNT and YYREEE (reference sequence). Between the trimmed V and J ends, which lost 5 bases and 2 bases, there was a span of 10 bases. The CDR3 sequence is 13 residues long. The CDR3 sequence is CASRIGRQETQYF. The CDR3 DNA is TGTGCCAGCAGAATAGGAAGACAAGAGACCCAGTACTTC.